This T cell receptor (beta chain) was recorded in a study of T cell responses to AZD1222 COVID-19 vaccine. Study-wide results and caveats: Among AZD1222 vaccinees, only five to seven were seropositive at baseline. Regions 160-218 and 743-854 held dominance among vaccine-associated CD4 TCRs, which spanned spike. Nearly half of spike-specific TCRs reportedly target unmutated variant regions.

A note on this clone: Its matching antigen is unknown.

The assay was immunoSEQ multiplex PCR, and TCRdb's table has in-frame clones only and misses some. This repertoire shows 150,000 or so clones, about 90% found once; its top ten account for around 2.8%. The CDR3 is 15 residues long. Germline V CDR1 and CDR2: MDHEN, SYDVKM. V dropped 2 bases and J dropped 4 bases, with 12 bases sitting between them. Sequenced here: peripheral blood, sampled on day 0 of MenACWY control vaccination. This receptor was obtained from an adult in good health. This chain joins TRBV28 and TRBJ1-3; D unresolved. CDR3 sequence: CASSLQRTLGNTIYF. CDR3 in DNA: TGTGCCAGCAGTTTACAACGGACCCTCGGAAACACCATATATTTT.